This TCR beta chain emerged from a study of human T cells and chemical hapten exposure. At the level of the study: Sensitization was performed using 2% DPC on an approximately 2 cm by approximately 2 cm upper inner arm skin site.

Whole-study results and caveats: There was a positive correlation between PT1 expanded TCR counts and patch test score.

Library construction involved attaching unique molecular identifiers to individual cDNA molecules, which allowed quantitative, reproducible TCR counting. In the original processing: Samples had a median of around 96,000 TCRs, ranging roughly 23,224 to 690,600. TCRdb recomputed calls from the RACE reads with MiXCR, one row per CDR3 protein. In this record, the V and J calls reflect TCRdb's handling and not the investigators' own analysis. The sample records some 79,000 distinct CDR3 sequences, less than 11% being singletons. V shed 1 base, J shed 5 bases, and the junction held 4 bases outside the gene matches. The CDR3 has 15 residues. Looked up from germline, CDR1 is SEHNR and CDR2 is FQNEAQ (reference sequence). This clonotype was seen repeatedly, ten times or more. The antigen remains unidentified. The time point denotes: patch test 2, 6 weeks after DPC sensitization. Treatment in this sample: therapeutic diphenylcyclopropenone sensitization with weekly scalp DPC.

This clonotype was obtained from a woman in her forties or fifties with alopecia areata. Some clones in this sample may be carry-over from other donors' samples. Sequencing used whole blood, obtained in connection with sensitization to the hapten diphenylcyclopropenone (DPC). The chain carries TRBV7-9 and TRBJ1-4; TRBD1 agrees at 7 bases. The CDR3, as DNA: TGTGCCAGCAGCTTAGTGGGGACAGCAAATGAAAAACTGTTTTTT. As protein: CASSLVGTANEKLFF.